This T cell receptor (beta chain) originates from a study of blood T cell repertoires in COVID-19. Study in general: Samples of COVID-19 (acute and convalescent) were obtained from the United States, Italy and Spain.

The CDR3 covers 13 residues. V shed 6 bases, J shed 7 bases, and the junction held 4 bases outside the gene matches. Germline V gives CDR1 KGHSH, CDR2 LQKENI. Using immunoSEQ multiplex PCR, the repertoire was profiled, and TCRdb retains in-frame clones only, with some absent. The table records 150,000 or so clones, approximately 87% of them present only once. The sequenced sample consisted of peripheral blood. The receptor comes from a man aged 80 or over with acute or convalescent COVID-19. This chain links TRBV18 with TRBJ2-2; 8 bases agree with TRBD2. The CDR3, as DNA: TGTGCCAGCTCCGGGAGGGCCGGCGGGGAGCTGTTTTTT. This gives the protein CASSGRAGGELFF.